The 23 T cell receptor beta chains in this list originate from one sample, sequenced in a study of naive and memory T cell subsets. These receptors are not linked to any known antigen. Both TRBC1 and TRBC2 were covered by a beta constant-region primer of two equimolar oligonucleotides. Ligated cDNA was amplified by four rounds of PCR with nested alpha and beta constant-region primers and SP2. TCRdb recomputed calls from the UMI-ligation and nested PCR reads with MiXCR, one row per CDR3 protein. Of under 150,000 distinct CDR3 sequences detected, approximately 18% appear once; the ten largest clones hold more than 0.6%. Study outcomes and limitations: Naive repertoires, especially CD8, held a few larger clonotypes, possibly memory cells re-expressing CD45RA.

Material: naive CD8+ T cells from blood. Every receptor here comes from a human donor in good health.

The table lists this clonotype with many counts. V gene TRBV7-3 combines with J gene TRBJ1-1, with D possibly being TRBD1 (6 bases). Looked up from germline, CDR1 is SGHTA and CDR2 is FQGTGA. This CDR3 is built from 12 residues. The V gene lost 5 bases and the J gene lost 5 bases, with 9 bases spanning the gap. The CDR3 DNA reads TGTGCCAGCAGCATAGGGGGAACTGAAGCTTTCTTT. Translation gives CASSIGGTEAFF.

This clonotype was observed a few times. V and J are TRBV3-1 and TRBJ1-2, with a possible D match to TRBD1 (5 bases). V lost 0 bases and J 3 bases, leaving 14 bases between the germline ends. In germline, CDR1 is LGHDT, CDR2 YNNKEL (reference sequence). The CDR3 covers 16 residues. The CDR3 spells CASSQETSPGHYGYTF. CDR3 DNA sequence: TGTGCCAGCAGCCAAGAAACCTCCCCAGGGCACTATGGCTACACCTTC.

This clonotype was observed a few times. V and J are TRBV12-3 or TRBV12-4 and TRBJ2-1; no reliable D call. This CDR3 has 12 amino acids. V was pared by 7 bases and J by 5 bases, with 9 bases between. CDR3 in DNA: TGTGCCAGCACCCCCTCGGACAATGAGCAGTTCTTC. It translates to CASTPSDNEQFF.

The chain joins TRBV27 to TRBJ2-7, with D perhaps TRBD2 (7 bases). Trimming took off 6 bases at V and 1 base at J, with 19 bases between the two ends. Germline values: CDR1 MNHEY, CDR2 SMNVEV (reference sequence). There are 16 residues in the CDR3. Here the CDR3 DNA reads TGTGCCAGCAGCACGCAGTGGGGGGGCAATTCCTACGAGCAGTACTTC. Translated: CASSTQWGGNSYEQYF.

The chain carries TRBV11-2 and TRBJ1-2, with no clear D. The V end lost 7 bases, the J end lost 8 bases, and 8 bases lay between the germline ends. This CDR3 comprises 10 residues. In germline, CDR1 is SGHAT, CDR2 FQNNGV. The CDR3 DNA is TGTGCCAGCAATTTCCACGGCTACACCTTC. Protein sequence: CASNFHGYTF.

The rearrangement joins TRBV4-1 to TRBJ2-1; no clear D. The CDR3 contains 15 residues. V lost 2 bases and J 0 bases, leaving 8 bases between the germline ends. Germline-derived CDR1 and CDR2 are MGHRA and YSYEKL. CDR3 amino acids: CASSQSRSSYNEQFF. The CDR3 region has the DNA TGCGCCAGCAGCCAAAGCAGGAGCTCCTACAATGAGCAGTTCTTC.

The chain links TRBV28 to TRBJ2-1; possible D gene TRBD1, 6 bases. This CDR3 region has 17 residues. Trimming stripped 3 bases from V and 8 bases from J, with 23 bases between. From germline, CDR1 is MDHEN and CDR2 SYDVKM. The CDR3 sequence: CASSLPPGQEPSDEQFF. CDR3 nucleotide sequence: TGTGCCAGCAGTTTGCCTCCGGGACAAGAGCCGTCTGATGAGCAGTTCTTC. The complete variable domain, with remaining parts taken from reference TRBV28 and TRBJ2-1, reads DVKVTQSSRYLVKRTGEKVFLECVQDMDHENMFWYRQDPGLGLRLIYFSYDVKMKEKGDIPEGYSVSREKKERFSLILESASTNQTSMYLCASSLPPGQEPSDEQFFGPGTRLTVL.

The chain couples TRBV13 to TRBJ2-7; 14 bases are shared with TRBD2. The CDR3 has 19 amino acids. CDR1 PRHDT and CDR2 FYEKMQ come from the germline V gene (reference sequence). V lost 5 bases and J lost 5; bases outside the gene matches: 17. CDR3 in DNA: TGTGCCAGCAGCCCCCTCCATCCGGGACTAGCGGGAGAATTCCACGAGCAGTACTTC. It translates to CASSPLHPGLAGEFHEQYF.

This clonotype was detected many times. The chain links TRBV29-1 to TRBJ2-7; TRBD2 might be the D (6 bases). The CDR3 consists of 16 residues. Trimming removed 3 bases from V and 3 bases from J, with 21 bases in between. In germline, CDR1 is SQVTM, CDR2 ANQGSEA. This CDR3 is CSVEGVATGAIYEQYF. The CDR3 DNA follows: TGCAGCGTTGAGGGGGTTGCAACGGGAGCAATCTACGAGCAGTACTTC.

This sequence joins TRBV6-5 and TRBJ2-7; 7 bases match TRBD1. Losses at the gene ends were 5 bases for V and 2 bases for J; bases not matched to a gene: 9. This CDR3 comprises 15 residues. Germline loops: CDR1 MNHEY, CDR2 SVGAGI. The DNA of the CDR3 is TGTGCCAGCAGTAGAGACGCCGGGACAGCCTACGAGCAGTACTTC. It is translated as CASSRDAGTAYEQYF.

This chain uses TRBV28 with TRBJ2-3, with 8 bases fitting TRBD1. Looked up from germline, CDR1 is MDHEN and CDR2 is SYDVKM. Germline trimming cut 0 bases from V and 5 bases from J; bases unmatched to any gene: 4. CDR3 size: 15 residues. The CDR3 nucleotides are TGTGCCAGCAGTTTATGGCAGGGGGCGGGAGATACGCAGTATTTT. This gives the protein CASSLWQGAGDTQYF. Supplemented by reference TRBV28 and TRBJ2-3, the full variable domain reads DVKVTQSSRYLVKRTGEKVFLECVQDMDHENMFWYRQDPGLGLRLIYFSYDVKMKEKGDIPEGYSVSREKKERFSLILESASTNQTSMYLCASSLWQGAGDTQYFGPGTRLTVL.

This chain joins TRBV4-3 and TRBJ2-5; D is ambiguous. Germline CDR1 LGHNA, CDR2 YSLEER. Trimming cost V 2 bases and J 5 bases, with 12 bases left between them. CDR3 length: 14 residues. DNA for the CDR3: TGCGCCAGCAGCCAATCTTCTGGTTGGGAGACCCAGTACTTC. Translating gives CASSQSSGWETQYF.

This clonotype was seen a few times. The CDR3 nucleotides are TGTGCCAGCAGCTTATCCGGGACAGGGTTCTCTGGGGCCAACGTCCTGACTTTC. Translated, it gives CASSLSGTGFSGANVLTF. This chain joins TRBV7-8 and TRBJ2-6; 9 bases match TRBD1. The CDR3 is 18 amino acids. V lost 2 bases and J lost 0; bases outside the gene matches: 5. CDR1 is SGHVS, CDR2 FQNEAQ, per germline. Looking up the rest from reference TRBV7-8 and TRBJ2-6 gives the full variable domain: GAGVSQSPRYKVAKRGQDVALRCDPISGHVSLFWYQQALGQGPEFLTYFQNEAQLDKSGLPSDRFFAERPEGSVSTLKIQRTQQEDSAVYLCASSLSGTGFSGANVLTFGAGSRLTVL.

This clonotype was recorded a few times. V usage is TRBV6-2 or TRBV6-3 and J usage is TRBJ1-1; D is undetermined. The V end lost 3 bases, the J end lost 1 base, and 6 bases lay between the germline ends. This CDR3 is 13 amino acids long. From germline, CDR1 is MNHEY and CDR2 SVGEGT. CDR3 in DNA: TGTGCCAGCAGTTATGGGAAGAACACTGAAGCTTTCTTT. This encodes CASSYGKNTEAFF.

This clonotype was counted only a few times. The chain has TRBV11-2 and TRBJ1-1; D remains unclear. Trimming removed 10 bases from V and 0 bases from J, with 9 bases in between. Per germline, CDR1 SGHAT and CDR2 FQNNGV. The CDR3 has 12 residues. The CDR3 loop is CATGYLNTEAFF. The DNA for the CDR3 is TGTGCCACCGGTTACCTGAACACTGAAGCTTTCTTT.

This clonotype occurred once. The chain is built from TRBV9 and TRBJ2-1, with TRBD2 matching 13 bases. The CDR3 has 15 amino acids. The germline CDR1 and CDR2 sequences are SGDLS and YYNGEE. The junction had 3 bases not matched to a gene; V was cut back by 3 bases and J by 6 bases. The CDR3 region is CASSGTSGGPNEQFF. The CDR3 DNA is TGTGCCAGCAGCGGGACTAGCGGGGGCCCCAATGAGCAGTTCTTC.

The chain carries TRBV28 and TRBJ1-4, with D possibly TRBD1 on 5 matching bases. V was clipped by 4 bases and J by 8 bases, with 11 bases between them. The CDR3 covers 13 residues. Germline V gene lookup returns CDR1 MDHEN and CDR2 SYDVKM. Here the CDR3 reads CASSYRGEEKLFF. The CDR3 DNA is TGTGCCAGCAGTTATCGAGGGGAAGAAAAACTGTTTTTT.

The V and J genes are TRBV28 and TRBJ2-3, with D unclear. Germline V gene sequence: CDR1 MDHEN, CDR2 SYDVKM. V lost 5 bases to trimming and J lost 1 base, with 10 bases between them. The length of the CDR3 is 14 residues. CDR3 sequence (DNA): TGTGCCAGCAGTCCCCTAAGCGGCACAGATACGCAGTATTTT. The encoded protein is CASSPLSGTDTQYF.

This sequence joins TRBV12-3 or TRBV12-4 and TRBJ2-5; D might be TRBD1 (5 bases). There are 15 residues in the CDR3. Trimming removed 5 bases at V and 3 bases at J, with 16 bases between. The CDR3 loop is CASSQDLQDKETQYF. The CDR3 DNA sequence: TGTGCCAGCAGTCAGGATTTACAGGATAAAGAGACCCAGTACTTC.

This clonotype was picked up a small number of times. V is TRBV11-2 and J is TRBJ2-1; 7 positions agree with TRBD2. Germline V gene sequence: CDR1 SGHAT, CDR2 FQNNGV. CDR3 length equals 16 residues. With 1 base clipped from V and 12 bases from J, the junction kept 15 bases outside the gene matches. The CDR3 coding sequence is TGTGCCAGCAGCTTAGGGGGGGGACTACTAATGAACGTGCAGTTCTTC. Its protein is CASSLGGGLLMNVQFF.

This clonotype was detected only a few times. V usage is TRBV15 and J usage is TRBJ2-7; weak D call: TRBD1 (6 bases). Germline loops: CDR1 LNHNV, CDR2 YYDKDF (reference sequence). The CDR3 runs to 15 residues. Between the trimmed V and J ends, which lost 1 base and 6 bases, there was a span of 16 bases. CDR3 residues: CATSRVFEGHPEQYF. CDR3 sequence (DNA): TGTGCCACCAGCAGAGTTTTTGAGGGACACCCCGAGCAGTACTTC.

There are many counts of this clonotype. The chain is built from TRBV12-3 or TRBV12-4 and TRBJ2-1; a possible D gene is TRBD1 (5 bases). The length of the CDR3 is 12 residues. Trimming removed 1 base at V and 8 bases at J, with 6 bases between. The CDR3 reads CASSLGGDEQFF. DNA for the CDR3: TGTGCCAGCAGTTTAGGGGGCGATGAGCAGTTCTTC.

The rearrangement uses TRBV25-1 and TRBJ2-7, with TRBD2 matching 7 bases. The CDR3 loop spans 13 amino acids. V was pared by 2 bases and J by 5 bases, with 3 bases of the junction left unmatched. The germline V gene has CDR1 MGHDK and CDR2 SYGVNS. CDR3 residues: CASSERGGDEQYF. In DNA form, the CDR3 reads TGTGCCAGCAGTGAACGTGGGGGGGACGAGCAGTACTTC.